These 13 T cell receptor beta chains originate from one sample sequenced in a study of monozygotic twins with inflammatory bowel disease. Reanalyzing the 5' RACE reads, TCRdb keeps one entry per CDR3 protein, without DNA. Recorded here are roughly 100,000 distinct CDR3 sequences; the top ten clones represent roughly 1.8%. Sample: blood. These receptors originate from a human donor with ulcerative colitis or Crohn's disease, or a healthy co-twin of an affected twin (not recorded which).

The chain joins TRBV14 to TRBJ2-1; TCRdb's D gene call, TRBD2, goes unchecked for lack of DNA. CDR1 and CDR2 (germline): SGHDN, FVKESK. The CDR3 is 16 amino acids. This chain's CDR3 is CASSLGLAGVSYEQFF.

This chain joins TRBV29-1 and TRBJ2-6. CDR3 length: 13 amino acids. CDR1 and CDR2 (germline): SQVTM, ANQGSEA. The CDR3 reads CSVAVSGANVLTF.

This chain connects TRBV12-3 or TRBV12-4 to TRBJ2-3; TCRdb designates TRBD1, a call that cannot be tested without DNA. The CDR3 is 15 amino acids. CDR3 sequence: CASSSARGVGDTQYF.

The genes are TRBV4-3 and TRBJ2-6. Germline lookup yields CDR1 LGHNA and CDR2 YSLEER. The CDR3 runs to 17 residues. The CDR3 spells CASSEDRFSSGANVLTF.

This rearrangement joins TRBV7-9 to TRBJ1-1. The germline gives CDR1 SEHNR, CDR2 FQNEAQ (reference sequence). The CDR3 has 14 amino acids. CDR3 sequence: CASSLELGYTEAFF.

The J gene is TRBJ2-2, the V gene TRBV7-9; no DNA is available, so the TRBD2 call from TCRdb remains unchecked. CDR1 is SEHNR, CDR2 FQNEAQ, per germline (reference sequence). This CDR3 spans 16 amino acids. The CDR3 loop is CASSLAAGGVTGELFF.

V is TRBV19 and J is TRBJ1-6; the TRBD1 assignment by TCRdb is unverifiable without DNA. Germline loops: CDR1 LNHDA, CDR2 SQIVND (reference sequence). The CDR3 covers 14 residues. The CDR3 is CASSTGRGNSPLHF.

The chain uses TRBV7-2 and TRBJ1-5. CDR3 length: 16 residues. Germline CDR1 reads SGHTA; CDR2 reads FQGNSA. The CDR3 reads CASSLASPISNQPQHF.

The V and J genes are TRBV5-1 and TRBJ2-3; the D call from TCRdb, TRBD1, cannot be confirmed without DNA. The CDR3 runs to 15 residues. Looked up from germline, CDR1 is SGHRS and CDR2 is YFSETQ. This chain's CDR3 is CASSLGQGNRDTQYF.

The chain combines TRBV4-1 with TRBJ2-1; TCRdb gives TRBD2 as the D gene, but with no DNA this cannot be confirmed. The V gene's germline CDR1 is MGHRA and CDR2 YSYEKL. CDR3 size: 15 residues. CDR3 sequence reads: CASSLGLARNNEQFF.

The chain links TRBV11-2 to TRBJ2-2. CDR3 length equals 13 residues. Germline assignment: CDR1 SGHAT and CDR2 FQNNGV. The CDR3 is CASSLQYTGELFF.

The chain joins TRBV6-5 to TRBJ1-1. From germline, CDR1 is MNHEY and CDR2 SVGAGI. The CDR3 covers 12 residues. The CDR3 loop reads CASSYDGTEAFF.

The chain's CDR3 is CATSSSGTASFGELFF. The chain links TRBV24-1 to TRBJ2-2; TCRdb calls TRBD2, which cannot be checked without DNA. Germline V gene lookup returns CDR1 KGHDR and CDR2 SFDVKD. The CDR3 is made up of 16 amino acids.